Sequencing of this T cell receptor beta chain was carried out in a study of radiotherapy plus CTLA-4 blockade in lung cancer (dated by TCRdb to the late 2010s). About the investigation overall: Among enrolled patients, 15% to 20% had an objective response and 30% to 35% reached disease control.

V is cut by 4 bases and J by 2 bases, and the space between the germline ends is 12 bases. The CDR3 sequence holds 14 residues, the cysteine and phenylalanine included. Here the CDR3 DNA is all that survives: 42 bases in frame from base 1. Based on the germline V gene, the CDR1 and CDR2 sequences are SGHRS and YFSETQ. The library relied on the immunoSEQ multiplex PCR assay. Held by TCRdb, this immuneACCESS table contains in-frame sequences only and omits some clones. Under half of the omission traces to an unresolved V gene where checked; the cause of the rest is unknown. This sample holds fewer than 75,000 clones; around 90% were observed only once. The ten most abundant clones make up over 35% of the sample. The study evaluated CTLA-4 blockade (ipilimumab) given together with focal radiation therapy in patients who had chemo-refractory metastatic non-small-cell lung cancer. This clone has only one observation. Its binding antigen is unknown. No qualities accompany the bases; no much larger clone lies one base away.

Overall study outcomes, separate from this receptor: After treatment with radiotherapy and ipilimumab, TCR clones that originated in tumors expanded in peripheral blood. Increased serum interferon-beta after radiation, together with early dynamic changes in blood T cell clones, were reported to be the strongest predictors of response.

The receptor's source is a human donor with non-small cell lung cancer that progressed on radiotherapy plus ipilimumab. This receptor chain uses TRBV5-1 and TRBJ1-2, and TRBD1 may be the D gene, going by 6 matching bases. The sample was peripheral blood, taken from a patient treated with radiotherapy plus ipilimumab. The DNA sequence is as follows: TGCGCCAGCAGCCCAACGGGACAAAACTATGGCTACACCTTC. The translation is CASSPTGQNYGYTF.